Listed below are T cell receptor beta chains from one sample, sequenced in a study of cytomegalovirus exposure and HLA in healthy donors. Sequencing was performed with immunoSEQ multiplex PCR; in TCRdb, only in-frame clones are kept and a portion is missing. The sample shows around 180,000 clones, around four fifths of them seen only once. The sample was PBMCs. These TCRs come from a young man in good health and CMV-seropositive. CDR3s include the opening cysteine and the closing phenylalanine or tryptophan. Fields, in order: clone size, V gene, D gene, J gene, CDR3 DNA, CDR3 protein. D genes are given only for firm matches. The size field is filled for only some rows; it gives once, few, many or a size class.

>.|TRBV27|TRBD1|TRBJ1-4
TGTGCCAGCAGTTTTTTGGGACAGGGGACAACTAATGAAAAACTGTTTTTT
CASSFLGQGTTNEKLFF
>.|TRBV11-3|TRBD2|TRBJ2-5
TGTGCCAGCAGCCCCGGGGGGGGTAATAGAGAGACCCAGTACTTC
CASSPGGGNRETQYF
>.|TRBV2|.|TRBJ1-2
TGTGCCAGCAGCGTTTACGGGGGGGATGGCTACACCTTC
CASSVYGGDGYTF
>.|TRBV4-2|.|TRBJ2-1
TGTGCCAGCAGCCAAGAATTCTTTGGGGCGTACAATGAGCAGTTCTTC
CASSQEFFGAYNEQFF
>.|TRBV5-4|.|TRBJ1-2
TGTGCCAGCAGCTTCCCGGGGAACTATGGCTACACCTTC
CASSFPGNYGYTF
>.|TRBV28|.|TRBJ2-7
TGTGCCAGCAGTTTATCTCTCAGTCTTCTCTTTAGCCTAGAGTTATATGAGCAGTACTTC
CASSLSLSLLFSLELYEQYF
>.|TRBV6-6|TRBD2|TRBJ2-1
TGTGCCACGACCCCAAGCGGGAGGTCGGGCAATGAGCAGTTCTTC
CATTPSGRSGNEQFF
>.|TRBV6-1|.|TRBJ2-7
TGTGCCAGCAGTGCATGGCAGGGTAGACGGGAGCAGTACTTC
CASSAWQGRREQYF
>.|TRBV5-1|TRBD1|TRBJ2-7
TGCGCCAGCAGCTCCAGACAGGGAAACTACGAGCAGTACTTC
CASSSRQGNYEQYF
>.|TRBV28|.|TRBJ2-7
TGTGCCAGCTGCCCTAGGGGTCCCGAGCAGTACTTC
CASCPRGPEQYF
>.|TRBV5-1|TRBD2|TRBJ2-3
TGCGCCAGCAGCTCCGGACTAGCGGGAGGCACAGATACGCAGTATTTT
CASSSGLAGGTDTQYF
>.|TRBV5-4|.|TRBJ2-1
TGTGCCAGCAGCTTGCGCGGGGCTGGGCTGGCCGATGAGCAGTTCTTC
CASSLRGAGLADEQFF
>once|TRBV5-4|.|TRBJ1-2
TGTGCCAGCACCCTAGGGAGTGGCTACACCTTC
CASTLGSGYTF
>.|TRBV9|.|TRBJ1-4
TGTGCCAGCAGCGTAAAGGACACAGCTAATGAAAAACTGTTTTTT
CASSVKDTANEKLFF
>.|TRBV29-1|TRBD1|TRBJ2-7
TGCAGCGTGTCACTCCGGGACAGCTCCTACGAGCAGTACTTC
CSVSLRDSSYEQYF
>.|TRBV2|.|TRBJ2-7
TGTGCCAGCAGTTGGGCAGACTCCTACGAGCAGTACTTC
CASSWADSYEQYF
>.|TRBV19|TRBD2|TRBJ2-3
TGTGCCAGTAGTATAGAAACTAGCGGGAGGATTACAGATACGCAGTATTTT
CASSIETSGRITDTQYF
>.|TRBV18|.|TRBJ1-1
TGTGCCAGCTCGCCGGACTTGAACACTGAAGCTTTCTTT
CASSPDLNTEAFF
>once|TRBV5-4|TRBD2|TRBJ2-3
TGTGCCAGCAGCTTAAGGGAGGGGCCCACAGATACGCAGTATTTT
CASSLREGPTDTQYF
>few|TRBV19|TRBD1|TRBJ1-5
TGTGCCAGTCAGGACAGGGCGAGCAATCAGCCCCAGCATTTT
CASQDRASNQPQHF
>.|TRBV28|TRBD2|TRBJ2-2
TGTGCCAGCAGACTAGCGTCAAACACCGGGGAGCTGTTTTTT
CASRLASNTGELFF
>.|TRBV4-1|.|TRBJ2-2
TGCGCCAGCAGCCAAGGGGGAGTCGGCACCGGGGAGCTGTTTTTT
CASSQGGVGTGELFF
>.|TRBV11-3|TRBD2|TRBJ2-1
TGTGCCAGCAGCTTGGCAGCGGGAGGGCTCGATGAGCAGTTCTTC
CASSLAAGGLDEQFF
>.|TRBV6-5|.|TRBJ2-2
TGTGCCAGTGCTTTAGGACAGCGCACCGGGGAGCTGTTTTTT
CASALGQRTGELFF
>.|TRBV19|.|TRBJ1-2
TGTGCCAGTAGTATAGATCGGGGGACGAAGTATGGCTACACCTTC
CASSIDRGTKYGYTF
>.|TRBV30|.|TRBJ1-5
TGTGCCTGCAAGACAGGCCCAAATCAGCCCCAGCATTTT
CACKTGPNQPQHF
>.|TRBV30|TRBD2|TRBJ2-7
TGTGCCTGGAGTCTAGCTAGCGGGCTCTACGAGCAGTACTTC
CAWSLASGLYEQYF
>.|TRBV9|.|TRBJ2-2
TGTGCCAGCAGCGGGCTCAGGAGCGCGGGCGGGGAGCTGTTTTTT
CASSGLRSAGGELFF
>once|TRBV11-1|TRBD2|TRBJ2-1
TGTGCCAGCAGCTTACTCAGGATAGCGGGGCGCAATGAGCAGTTCTTC
CASSLLRIAGRNEQFF
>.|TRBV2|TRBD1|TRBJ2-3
TGTGCCAGCAACCGGGACAGCGGCACAGATACGCAGTATTTT
CASNRDSGTDTQYF
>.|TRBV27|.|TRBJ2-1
TGTGCCAGCAGTTTAATCCTAGCTTCGGGTAATGAGCAGTTCTTC
CASSLILASGNEQFF
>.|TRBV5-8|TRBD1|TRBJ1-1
TGTGCCAGCAGCTTCACAGGGGGCACTGAAGCTTTCTTT
CASSFTGGTEAFF
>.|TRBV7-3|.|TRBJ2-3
TGTGCCAGCAGCTCGACAGGAGGAAGCGCAGATACGCAGTATTTT
CASSSTGGSADTQYF
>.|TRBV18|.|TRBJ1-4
TGTGCCAGCTCACCAGCAGGGAACCGGGAAAAACTGTTTTTT
CASSPAGNREKLFF
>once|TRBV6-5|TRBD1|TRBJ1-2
TGTGCCAGCAGCCGGACAGGACGCGCGGGCTACACCTTC
CASSRTGRAGYTF
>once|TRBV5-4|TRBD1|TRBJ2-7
TGTGCCAGCAGCTCAAGGACAGGGAGGTACGAGCAGTACTTC
CASSSRTGRYEQYF
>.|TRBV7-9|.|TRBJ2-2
TGTGCCAGCAGCTTAGTTGGCGGCACCGGGGAGCTGTTTTTT
CASSLVGGTGELFF
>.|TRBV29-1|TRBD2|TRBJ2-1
TGCAGCGACCTTAGCGGGAGCTCCTACAATGAGCAGTTCTTC
CSDLSGSSYNEQFF
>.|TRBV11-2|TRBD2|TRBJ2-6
TGTGCCAGCAGCTTATTTCTCCGGGGGGGCTCTGGGGCCAACGTCCTGACTTTC
CASSLFLRGGSGANVLTF
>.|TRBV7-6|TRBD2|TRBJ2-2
TGTGCCAGCAGCCAGAGAAACGTAGCGGGAGGTACCGGGGAGCTGTTTTTT
CASSQRNVAGGTGELFF
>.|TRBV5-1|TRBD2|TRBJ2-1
TGCGCCAGCAGCTTGGCGGGAGGGGACAATGAGCAGTTCTTC
CASSLAGGDNEQFF
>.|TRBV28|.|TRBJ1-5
TGTGCCAGCAGTCCTACGGGGGTCAGCAATCAGCCCCAGCATTTT
CASSPTGVSNQPQHF
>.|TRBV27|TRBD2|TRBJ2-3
TGTGCCAGCAGTCCCTCTCCAGCGGGAAACACAGATACGCAGTATTTT
CASSPSPAGNTDTQYF
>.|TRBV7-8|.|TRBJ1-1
TGTGCCAGCAGCTCTCAGCCGGGAGACGGGGCTGAAGCTTTCTTT
CASSSQPGDGAEAFF
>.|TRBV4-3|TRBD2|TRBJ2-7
TGCGCCAGCAGCCAAGATCTATATCAGCGGGAGGGCTACGAGCAGTACTTC
CASSQDLYQREGYEQYF
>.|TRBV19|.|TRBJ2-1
TGTGCCAGTAGTATAGCGGTCACGGTTAATGAGCAGTTCTTC
CASSIAVTVNEQFF